This TCR beta chain was captured in a study of siplizumab effects on memory and regulatory T cells. Study-wide points: Naive T cell populations appeared to exhibit greater diversity than memory cells and appeared to be major alloresponse contributors. Mappable alloreactive CD4+ clones were on average around 69% Treg-derived with siplizumab, about 26% in controls. The authors did not confirm suppressive function in proliferating Tregs from siplizumab cultures. Roughly 80-96% of proliferating clones (CD4+ or CD8+) could not be assigned a naive or memory phenotype.

Trimming removed 4 bases at V and 7 bases at J, with 21 bases between. This CDR3 is 16 amino acids long. Per germline, CDR1 SGHDT and CDR2 YYEEEE. The method was immunoSEQ multiplex PCR; TCRdb's version includes in-frame clones alone and lacks a portion of them. This sample yields over 100,000 clones, of which around 90% are seen a single time; 0.9% to 1.3% belongs to the top ten. This clone was seen only once. Antigen: not known. The clonotype was recovered from a human donor in good health. Source material: CD4+ T cells sorted from blood. The chain recombines TRBV5-6 with TRBJ2-1, with a tentative D call TRBD2 (5 bases). The CDR3 region is CASSLGEINRDNEQFF. The DNA of the CDR3 is TGTGCCAGCAGCCTGGGAGAGATCAACCGGGATAATGAGCAGTTCTTC.